This T cell receptor (beta chain) was obtained from a study of vaccination effects on CD4 cells after COVID-19. Study-wide results and limits: In the late period after vaccination, infection- and vaccine-induced clones contracted markedly.

The repertoire was sequenced with immunoSEQ multiplex PCR; TCRdb's copy has only in-frame clones and lacks some. The sample carries almost 70,000 clones, just under 75% recorded once. The ViraFEST assay expanded antigen-specific CD4+ T cells with viral peptide pools before sequencing. Following culture for about ten days, CD4+ T cells were isolated. Participants each got two BNT162b2 or mRNA-1273 vaccine doses. Wells of around 2.2 million PBMC each were grown with 10 IU/ml IL-2 and 8.5 to 10 ug/ml peptides. Half the medium was swapped for IL-2 medium on days 3 and 7. About this clone: No antigen is known for it.

After removal of 0 bases from V and 5 bases from J, the junction contained 6 bases not matched to a gene. This CDR3 is built from 14 residues. Germline V gives CDR1 SQVTM, CDR2 ANQGSEA. This TCR was recovered from a human donor who received a COVID-19 vaccine. The sample was CD4+ T cells from PBMCs cultured with HCoV-229E spike peptides, taken after COVID-19 vaccination. This chain joins TRBV29-1 and TRBJ1-2; 7 bases line up with TRBD1. In DNA, the CDR3 is TGCAGCGTTGAAGATCTACAGGGGATTTATGGCTACACCTTC. Translation: CSVEDLQGIYGYTF.